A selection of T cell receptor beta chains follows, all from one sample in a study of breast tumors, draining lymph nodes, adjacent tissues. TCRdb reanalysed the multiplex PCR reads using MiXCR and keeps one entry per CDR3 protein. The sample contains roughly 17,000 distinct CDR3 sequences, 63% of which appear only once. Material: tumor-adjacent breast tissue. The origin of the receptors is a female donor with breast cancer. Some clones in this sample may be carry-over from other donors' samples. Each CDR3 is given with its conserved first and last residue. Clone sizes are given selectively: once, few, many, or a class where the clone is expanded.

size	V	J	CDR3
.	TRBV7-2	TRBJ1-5	CASSLDRAYSNQPQHF
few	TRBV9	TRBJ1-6	CASSVQNSPLHF
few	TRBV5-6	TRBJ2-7	CASSYGQGPYEQYF
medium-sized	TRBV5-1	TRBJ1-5	CASSLHGAEDQPQHF
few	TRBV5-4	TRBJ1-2	CASSLLTANYGYTF
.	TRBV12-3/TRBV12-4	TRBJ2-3	CASSLGTGATDTQYF
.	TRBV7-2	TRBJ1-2	CASSLGRYYGYTF
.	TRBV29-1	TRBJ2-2	CSVAANPKHGELFF
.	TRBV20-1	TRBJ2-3	CSASRGGPDTQYF
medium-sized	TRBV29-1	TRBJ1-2	CSVGTGSGGYTF
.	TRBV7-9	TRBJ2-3	CAGGLANTQYF
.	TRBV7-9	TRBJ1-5	CASSPDSYQPQHF
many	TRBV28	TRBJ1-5	CASSCGTGETYSNQPQHF
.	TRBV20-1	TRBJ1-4	CSARTGNEKLFF
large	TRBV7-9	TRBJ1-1	CASSLSVNTEAFF
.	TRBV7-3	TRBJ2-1	CASSLTGTENNEQFF
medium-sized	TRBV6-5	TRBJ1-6	CASSYQGTIGNSPLHF
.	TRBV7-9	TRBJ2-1	CASSGSGTGNEQFF
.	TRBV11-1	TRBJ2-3	CATSREWGGTDTQYF
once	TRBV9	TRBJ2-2	CASSVVWQGELFF
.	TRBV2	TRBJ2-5	CASRHRGGETQYF
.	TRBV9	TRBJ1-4	CASSPGGENEKLFF
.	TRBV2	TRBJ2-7	CASSRTGYEQYF
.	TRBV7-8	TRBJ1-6	CASSEDRGLSPLHF
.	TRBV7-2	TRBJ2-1	CASSFRTSSYNEQFF
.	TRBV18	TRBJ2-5	CASSPRLAGEETQYF
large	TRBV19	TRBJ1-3	CASSSSSDSEGNTIYF
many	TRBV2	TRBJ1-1	CASSVLEYGSEAFF
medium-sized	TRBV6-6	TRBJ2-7	CASEDMPSGEQYF
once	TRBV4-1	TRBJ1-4	CASSQGGGEKLFF
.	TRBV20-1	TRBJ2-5	CSARAETQYF
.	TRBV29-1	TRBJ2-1	CSVGRVAGGNEQFF
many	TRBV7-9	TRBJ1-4	CASSQDRGGEKLFF
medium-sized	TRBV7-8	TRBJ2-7	CASSPESYEQYF
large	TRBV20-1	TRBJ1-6	CSASREPNSPLHF
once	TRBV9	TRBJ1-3	CASSASVSYSGNTIYF
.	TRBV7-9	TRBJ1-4	CASSLSLNTEKLFF
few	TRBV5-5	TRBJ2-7	CASSLMDRGQYEQYF
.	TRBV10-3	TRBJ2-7	CAISEDTRLAGGSEQYF
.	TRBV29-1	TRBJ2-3	CSVDMTGASTDTQYF
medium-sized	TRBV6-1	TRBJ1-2	CASSWDRDAGYTF
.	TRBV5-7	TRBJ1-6	CASGGGRFLGNSPLHF
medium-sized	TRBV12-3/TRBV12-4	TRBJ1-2	CASSYRETSYGYTF
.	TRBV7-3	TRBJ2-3	CASSRQNWGDTQYF
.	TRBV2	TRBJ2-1	CASREGLAGGYEQFF